A single sample is the source of the 18 T cell receptor beta chains below, sequenced in a study of blood T cell repertoires in COVID-19. Only in-frame clones appear in the TCRdb table, and some are missing; sequencing was by immunoSEQ multiplex PCR. Among some 290,000 clones, approximately 90% were seen once, and the ten largest hold approximately 4%. Sequenced sample: peripheral blood. Source of these receptors: a man between 18 and 29 years old with active or convalescent COVID-19.

This chain joins TRBV28 and TRBJ1-5; 11 bases map to TRBD1. This CDR3 spans 14 amino acids. After removal of 10 bases from V and 6 bases from J, the junction contained 8 bases not matched to a gene. Germline V gene sequence: CDR1 MDHEN, CDR2 SYDVKM. The CDR3 DNA reads TGTGCCAACTCGGACAGGGGGCTGTTTCAGCCCCAGCATTTT. Translation gives CANSDRGLFQPQHF.

The chain has TRBV24-1 and TRBJ2-2; 7 positions agree with TRBD1. Germline lookup yields CDR1 KGHDR and CDR2 SFDVKD. The CDR3 is made up of 16 amino acids. V lost 5 bases and J lost 4; bases outside the gene matches: 9. DNA of the CDR3: TGTGCCACCAGTGCCTATACAGGGGTCAGCACCGGGGAGCTGTTTTTT. Translated, it gives CATSAYTGVSTGELFF.

This chain joins TRBV7-8 and TRBJ1-2; 7 nucleotides align to TRBD1. Per the germline V gene, CDR1 is SGHVS and CDR2 is FQNEAQ. V was pared by 4 bases and J by 4 bases, with 3 bases of the junction left unmatched. The CDR3 consists of 13 residues. DNA of the CDR3: TGTGCCAGCAGCTCACAGGGGACCTATGGCTACACCTTC. Translating it yields CASSSQGTYGYTF.

This sequence joins TRBV15 and TRBJ2-7; D ambiguous. This CDR3 spans 16 amino acids. Germline values: CDR1 LNHNV, CDR2 YYDKDF (reference sequence). With 0 bases removed from V and 4 bases from J, the gap between germline ends came to 16 bases. As DNA, the CDR3 is TGTGCCACCAGCAGAGATCTGAGCGCCCGCTCGTACGAGCAGTACTTC. This codes for CATSRDLSARSYEQYF. Variable domain in full (rest from reference TRBV15 and TRBJ2-7): DAMVIQNPRYQVTQFGKPVTLSCSQTLNHNVMYWYQQKSSQAPKLLFHYYDKDFNNEADTPDNFQSRRPNTSFCFLDIRSPGLGDTAMYLCATSRDLSARSYEQYFGPGTRLTVT.

This clone was picked up a small number of times. The CDR3 DNA is TGTGCCAGCAGCGCCGACAGGGCAACTAATGAAAAACTGTTTTTT. It is translated as CASSADRATNEKLFF. V and J are TRBV6-5 and TRBJ1-4; 7 bases line up with TRBD1. CDR1 is MNHEY and CDR2 is SVGAGI in the germline V gene. This CDR3 region has 15 residues. With V trimmed by 6 bases and J by 0 bases, 4 bases remained unmatched.

The rearrangement uses TRBV11-2 and TRBJ2-5, with TRBD1 matching over 7 bases. Looked up from germline, CDR1 is SGHAT and CDR2 is FQNNGV. The CDR3 loop spans 13 amino acids. Trimming cost V 3 bases and J 2 bases; bases outside gene matches: 0. CDR3 loop: CASSLGQQETQYF. CDR3 in DNA: TGTGCCAGCAGCTTGGGACAGCAAGAGACCCAGTACTTC.

This clone was recorded a few times. The rearrangement links TRBV5-5 to TRBJ1-6; no reliable D call. The CDR3 is 15 amino acids. The V gene lost 0 bases and the J gene lost 9 bases, with 13 bases spanning the gap. The V gene's germline CDR1 is SGHKS and CDR2 YYEKEE (reference sequence). The CDR3: CASSLGGGKGSPLHF. In DNA, the CDR3 is TGTGCCAGCAGCTTGGGCGGAGGGAAGGGTTCACCCCTCCACTTT.

This chain connects TRBV6-1 to TRBJ2-3, with a tentative D call TRBD1 (5 bases). Germline CDR1 MNHNS, CDR2 SASEGT. V lost 1 base to trimming and J lost 2 bases, with 10 bases between them. The CDR3 is made up of 15 amino acids. CDR3 coding DNA: TGTGCCAGCAGTGAAGTAGGGGCCTTCACAGATACGCAGTATTTT. This translates into CASSEVGAFTDTQYF.

This clone occurred a few times. V is TRBV7-9 and J is TRBJ1-1, with 8 bases identical to TRBD1. Germline lookup yields CDR1 SEHNR and CDR2 FQNEAQ (reference sequence). J lost 6 bases, V lost 4 bases, and 13 bases had no gene match. CDR3 length: 16 amino acids. CDR3 sequence (DNA): TGTGCCAGCAGCTCCGACAGGGGAGGATCCACTTCTGAAGCTTTCTTT. Translating gives CASSSDRGGSTSEAFF.

This chain joins TRBV11-2 and TRBJ2-5; the match to TRBD1 covers 9 bases. The germline gives CDR1 SGHAT, CDR2 FQNNGV. This CDR3 is built from 15 residues. The V segment lost 6 bases and the J segment 4 bases; nucleotides outside the gene matches: 9. CDR3 sequence (DNA): TGTGCCAGCAGTTCCCAAGGGACAGGGTTAGAGACCCAGTACTTC. This sequence encodes CASSSQGTGLETQYF.

The chain links TRBV30 to TRBJ1-2; D gene uncertain. Germline CDR1 reads GTSNPN; CDR2 reads SVGIG (reference sequence). The CDR3 spans 13 residues. The V and J ends lost 5 bases and 2 bases respectively, with 12 bases between them. The CDR3 here is CAWGRLENYGYTF. The CDR3, as DNA: TGTGCCTGGGGCCGGTTGGAGAACTATGGCTACACCTTC.

The chain employs TRBV7-2 and TRBJ2-7, with 7 nucleotides matching TRBD1. Trimming at V came to 5 bases and at J to 5 bases, leaving 3 bases not matched to a gene. The CDR3 runs to 12 residues. Germline loops: CDR1 SGHTA, CDR2 FQGNSA. The CDR3 reads CASSPTGDEQYF. DNA of the CDR3: TGTGCCAGCAGCCCAACAGGGGACGAGCAGTACTTC.

This clone has just a few counts. The J gene is TRBJ2-7, the V gene TRBV3-1 (or the pseudogene TRBV3-2); D is unresolved. The CDR3 runs to 13 residues. Germline loops: CDR1 LGHDT, CDR2 YNNKEL (reference sequence). V lost 4 bases, J lost 4 bases, and 11 bases lay in between. Here the CDR3 reads CASSPTAQYEQYF. CDR3 DNA: TGTGCCAGCAGCCCTACCGCCCAATACGAGCAGTACTTC.

Remarks on this clone: Within the sample, other DNA sequences also encode this same CDR3. The chain couples TRBV6-5 to TRBJ1-1; TRBD1 matches 7 bases. With 4 bases clipped from V and 8 bases from J, the junction kept 4 bases outside the gene matches. Germline loops: CDR1 MNHEY, CDR2 SVGAGI. This CDR3 has 12 amino acids. The CDR3 loop is CASSSQGGEAFF. CDR3 nucleotide sequence: TGTGCCAGCAGTTCCCAGGGGGGAGAAGCTTTCTTT.

The table lists this clone with a few counts. V and J are TRBV4-2 and TRBJ1-1, with D possibly TRBD1 on 5 matching bases. V lost 8 bases and J 4 bases, leaving 23 bases between the germline ends. From germline, CDR1 is LGHNA and CDR2 YNFKEQ. This CDR3 has 16 residues. For the CDR3, the DNA is TGTGCCAGCTGCGATCCGAACCAACAGGCTACCACTGAAGCTTTCTTT. This sequence encodes CASCDPNQQATTEAFF.

The chain combines TRBV3-1 (or the pseudogene TRBV3-2) with TRBJ2-7, with 9 bases identical to TRBD1. V shed 4 bases, J shed 5 bases, and the junction held 9 bases outside the gene matches. This CDR3 is 15 amino acids long. The germline CDR1 and CDR2 sequences are LGHDT and YNNKEL (reference sequence). DNA of the CDR3: TGTGCCAGCAGCCCCGGGACAGGGATGATCGACGAGCAGTACTTC. Protein: CASSPGTGMIDEQYF.

V is TRBV29-1 and J is TRBJ1-2; no firm D call. V was cut by 0 bases and J by 0 bases, with 14 bases left in between. The germline V gene encodes CDR1 SQVTM and CDR2 ANQGSEA. The CDR3 contains 16 residues. The CDR3 reads CSVEDLQKTANYGYTF. The CDR3 nucleotides are TGCAGCGTTGAAGATCTACAGAAAACGGCTAACTATGGCTACACCTTC. The full variable domain, with the rest looked up from reference TRBV29-1 and TRBJ1-2, is SAVISQKPSRDICQRGTSLTIQCQVDSQVTMMFWYRQQPGQSLTLIATANQGSEATYESGFVIDKFPISRPNLTFSTLTVSNMSPEDSSIYLCSVEDLQKTANYGYTFGSGTRLTVV.

The chain recombines TRBV28 with TRBJ1-4; 8 bases match TRBD1. With V trimmed by 3 bases and J by 6 bases, 15 bases remained unmatched. CDR3 length: 18 amino acids. Per germline, CDR1 MDHEN and CDR2 SYDVKM. CDR3 loop: CASSFFSTGTGFHEKLFF. CDR3 bases: TGTGCCAGCAGTTTTTTTTCCACGGGGACAGGATTCCATGAAAAACTGTTTTTT.